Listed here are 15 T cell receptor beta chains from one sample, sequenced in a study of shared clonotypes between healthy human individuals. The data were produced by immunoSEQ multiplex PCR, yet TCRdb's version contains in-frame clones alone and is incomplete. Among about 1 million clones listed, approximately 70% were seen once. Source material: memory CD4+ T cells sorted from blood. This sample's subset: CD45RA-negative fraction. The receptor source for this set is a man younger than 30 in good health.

CDR3 in DNA: TGTGCCTGGATAAACCGGGGTTCGAGAGGGAACTATGGCTACACCTTC. Protein: CAWINRGSRGNYGYTF. This chain links TRBV30 with TRBJ1-2; D gene ambiguous. This CDR3 comprises 16 residues. Germline CDR1 is GTSNPN and CDR2 is SVGIG (reference sequence). V was cut by 4 bases and J by 2 bases, with 20 bases left in between.

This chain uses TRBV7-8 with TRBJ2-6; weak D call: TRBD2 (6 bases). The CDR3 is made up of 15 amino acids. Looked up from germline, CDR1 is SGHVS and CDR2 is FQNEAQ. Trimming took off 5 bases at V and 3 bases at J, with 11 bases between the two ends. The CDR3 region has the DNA TGTGCCAGCAGCGGGGGGACGTTTGGGGCCAACGTCCTGACTTTC. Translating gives CASSGGTFGANVLTF.

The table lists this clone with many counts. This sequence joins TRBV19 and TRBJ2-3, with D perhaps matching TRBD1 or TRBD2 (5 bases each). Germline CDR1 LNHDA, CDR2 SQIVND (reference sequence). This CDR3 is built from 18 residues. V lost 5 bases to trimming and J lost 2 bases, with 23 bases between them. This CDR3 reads CASSPRDDRPLNTDTQYF. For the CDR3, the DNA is TGTGCCAGTAGTCCCCGGGACGATAGACCTCTGAACACAGATACGCAGTATTTT.

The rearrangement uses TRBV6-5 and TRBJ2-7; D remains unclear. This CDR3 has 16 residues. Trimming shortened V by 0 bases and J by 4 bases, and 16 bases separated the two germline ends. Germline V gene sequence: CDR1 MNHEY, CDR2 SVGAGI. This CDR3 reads CASSYSMNVWGYEQYF. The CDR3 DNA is TGTGCCAGCAGTTACTCGATGAATGTCTGGGGTTACGAGCAGTACTTC.

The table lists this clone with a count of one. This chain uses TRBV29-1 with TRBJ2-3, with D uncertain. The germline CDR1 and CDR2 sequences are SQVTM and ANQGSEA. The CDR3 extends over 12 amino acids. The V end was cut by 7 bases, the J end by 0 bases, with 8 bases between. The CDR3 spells CSGETSTDTQYF. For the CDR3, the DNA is TGCAGCGGGGAAACGAGCACAGATACGCAGTATTTT.

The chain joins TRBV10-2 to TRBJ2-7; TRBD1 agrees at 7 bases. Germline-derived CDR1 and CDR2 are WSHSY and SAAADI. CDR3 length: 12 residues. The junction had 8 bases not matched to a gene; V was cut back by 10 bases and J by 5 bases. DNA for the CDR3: TGCGCCACTACAGGGGTCCGGGACGAGCAGTACTTC. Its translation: CATTGVRDEQYF.

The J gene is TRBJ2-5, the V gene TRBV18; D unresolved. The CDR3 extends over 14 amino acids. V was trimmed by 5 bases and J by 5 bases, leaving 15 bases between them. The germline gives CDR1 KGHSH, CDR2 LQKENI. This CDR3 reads CASSTQAFGETQYF. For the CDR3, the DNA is TGTGCCAGCTCAACCCAGGCCTTCGGGGAGACCCAGTACTTC.

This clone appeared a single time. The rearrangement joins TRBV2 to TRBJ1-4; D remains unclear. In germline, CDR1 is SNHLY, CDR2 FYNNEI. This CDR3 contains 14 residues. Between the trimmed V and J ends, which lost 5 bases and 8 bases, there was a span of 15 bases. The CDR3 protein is CASSRRKPSEKLFF. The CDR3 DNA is TGTGCCAGCAGTAGACGGAAGCCCTCAGAAAAACTGTTTTTT.

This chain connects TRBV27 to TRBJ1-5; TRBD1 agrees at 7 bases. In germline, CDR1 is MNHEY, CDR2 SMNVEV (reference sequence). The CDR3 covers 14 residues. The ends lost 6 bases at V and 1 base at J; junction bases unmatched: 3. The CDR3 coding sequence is TGTGCCAGCAGACAGGGGAACAGCAATCAGCCCCAGCATTTT. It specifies CASRQGNSNQPQHF.

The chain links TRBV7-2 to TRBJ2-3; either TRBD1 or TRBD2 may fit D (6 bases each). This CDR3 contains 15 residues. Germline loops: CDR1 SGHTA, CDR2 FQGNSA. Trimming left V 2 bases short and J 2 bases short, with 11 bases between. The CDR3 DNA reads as TGTGCCAGCAGCTTAAGGGGGGAGACCACAGATACGCAGTATTTT. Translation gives CASSLRGETTDTQYF.

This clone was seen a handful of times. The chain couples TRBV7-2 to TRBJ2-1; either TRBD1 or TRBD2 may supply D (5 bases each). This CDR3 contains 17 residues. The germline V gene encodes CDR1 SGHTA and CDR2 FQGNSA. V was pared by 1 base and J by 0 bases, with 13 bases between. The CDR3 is CASSLGGGPSSYNEQFF. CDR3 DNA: TGTGCCAGCAGCTTAGGGGGCGGGCCGAGCTCCTACAATGAGCAGTTCTTC.

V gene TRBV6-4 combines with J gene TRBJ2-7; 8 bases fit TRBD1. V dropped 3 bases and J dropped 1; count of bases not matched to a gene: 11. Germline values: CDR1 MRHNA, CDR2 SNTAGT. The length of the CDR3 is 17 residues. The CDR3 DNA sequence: TGTGCCAGCAGTGAACTGGGGATGACAGGGGATTCCTACGAGCAGTACTTC. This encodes CASSELGMTGDSYEQYF.

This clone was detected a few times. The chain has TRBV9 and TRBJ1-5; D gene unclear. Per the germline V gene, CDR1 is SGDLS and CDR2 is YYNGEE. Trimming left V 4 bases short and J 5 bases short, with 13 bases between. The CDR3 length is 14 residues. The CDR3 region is CASSRGPFDQPQHF. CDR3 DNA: TGTGCCAGCAGCCGAGGTCCTTTCGATCAGCCCCAGCATTTT.

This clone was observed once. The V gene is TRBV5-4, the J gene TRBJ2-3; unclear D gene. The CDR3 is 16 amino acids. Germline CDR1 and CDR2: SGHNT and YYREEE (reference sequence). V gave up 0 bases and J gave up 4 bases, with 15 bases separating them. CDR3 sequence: CASSLGGSAGADTQYF. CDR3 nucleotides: TGTGCCAGCAGCTTGGGGGGATCCGCTGGGGCAGATACGCAGTATTTT.

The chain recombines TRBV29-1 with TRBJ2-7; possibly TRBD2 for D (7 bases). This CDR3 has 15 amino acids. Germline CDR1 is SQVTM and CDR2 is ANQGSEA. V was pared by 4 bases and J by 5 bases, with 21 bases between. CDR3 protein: CSVGGTGGASDEQYF. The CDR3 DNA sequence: TGCAGCGTTGGAGGGACGGGGGGCGCGTCCGACGAGCAGTACTTC.